The rows below give T cell receptor beta chains drawn from one sample of a study of blood T cell repertoires in COVID-19. Profiling relied on immunoSEQ multiplex PCR, and the TCRdb table lists in-frame clones only, not all of them. The profile shows about 150,000 clones, around 90% of them singletons. Sequenced: peripheral blood. The receptors here all came from a woman aged 55-69 years with active or convalescent COVID-19. The CDR3 runs from the conserved cysteine through the conserved F or W. A D gene is named only where the DNA matches it firmly.

D,V,CDR3
-,TRBV12-3/TRBV12-4,CASTWTEGTEAFF
-,TRBV24-1,CATSDSTGSNEQFF
TRBD1,TRBV10-3,CAISAGTGNTEAFF
-,TRBV7-6,CASSLSSQGGDTQYF
-,TRBV5-6,CASSSTVLSYEQYF
-,TRBV19,CAASPGKYYNEQFF
TRBD1,TRBV25-1,CASQGQGSGYTF
TRBD1,TRBV6-2/TRBV6-3,CASIPGGQGVYEQYF
TRBD2,TRBV24-1,CATSDPGLAGRSSYNEQFF
-,TRBV6-4,CASSVGANTEAFF
-,TRBV4-3,CASSLGGGNEKLFF
TRBD1,TRBV19,CASSIRTGYDQPQHF
-,TRBV5-1,CASSRGQIRGEQYF
TRBD1,TRBV5-1,CASSLTGENGYTF
TRBD2,TRBV4-3,CASSQEAAGADTGELFF
-,TRBV3-1/TRBV3-2,CASSLQTDTQYF
-,TRBV19,CASRRGNQPQHF